These 24 T cell receptor beta chains share one sample of origin, sequenced in a study of CD8+ T cells in alopecia areata. Following RNA extraction, reverse transcription yielded cDNA that acted as the sequencing template. Data came from immunoSEQ multiplex PCR; TCRdb stores just in-frame clones and leaves some out. Among roughly 98,000 clones listed, 60% to 65% were seen once. Treatment noted: oral pan-JAK inhibitor, 5-10 mg twice daily. The material sequenced was CD8+ T cells sorted from blood, taken at week 4, from a patient treated with tofacitinib. The receptors were sampled from a human donor with alopecia areata.

This clone occurred a few times. V and J are TRBV15 and TRBJ2-3; D perhaps matches TRBD2 (5 bases). The germline V and J ends were trimmed by 5 bases and 6 bases, with 12 bases remaining between them. Germline V gene lookup returns CDR1 LNHNV and CDR2 YYDKDF (reference sequence). The CDR3 contains 13 residues. The CDR3 loop reads CATSETPGDTQYF. For the CDR3, the DNA is TGTGCCACCAGCGAAACCCCGGGGGATACGCAGTATTTT.

The chain uses TRBV2 and TRBJ2-1, with 8 bases that match TRBD2. The CDR3 has 13 residues. Germline V gives CDR1 SNHLY, CDR2 FYNNEI. The ends lost 7 bases at V and 8 bases at J; junction bases unmatched: 7. The CDR3 DNA follows: TGTGCCAGCACTCCGGGACTAGTCCATGAGCAGTTCTTC. Residues: CASTPGLVHEQFF.

This chain links TRBV30 with TRBJ2-1; TRBD2 might be the D (6 bases). The CDR3 has 13 amino acids. Trimming left V 4 bases short and J 5 bases short, with 12 bases between. Germline V gene lookup returns CDR1 GTSNPN and CDR2 SVGIG (reference sequence). CDR3 protein: CAWTGLGDNEQFF. DNA for the CDR3: TGTGCCTGGACGGGACTGGGGGACAATGAGCAGTTCTTC.

V usage is TRBV13 and J usage is TRBJ2-7, with 8 nucleotides matching TRBD1. The CDR3 is 13 amino acids. Trimming cost V 5 bases and J 2 bases; bases outside gene matches: 2. Per the germline V gene, CDR1 is PRHDT and CDR2 is FYEKMQ (reference sequence). CDR3 residues: CASSPGQAYEQYF. In nucleotides, the CDR3 is TGTGCCAGCAGCCCGGGACAGGCCTACGAGCAGTACTTC.

The chain combines TRBV25-1 with TRBJ2-1, with 7 bases fitting TRBD2. Germline V gene data show CDR1 as MGHDK and CDR2 as SYGVNS. This CDR3 has 13 residues. Trimming took 10 bases from V and 9 from J; bases not matched to a gene: 12. The CDR3 spells CATLGSGNAEQFF. CDR3 nucleotide sequence: TGTGCCACCCTAGGAAGCGGGAACGCTGAGCAGTTCTTC. Supplemented by reference TRBV25-1 and TRBJ2-1, the full variable domain reads EADIYQTPRYLVIGTGKKITLECSQTMGHDKMYWYQQDPGMELHLIHYSYGVNSTEKGDLSSESTVSRIRTEHFPLTLESARPSHTSQYLCATLGSGNAEQFFGPGTRLTVL.

A few counts support this clone. V and J are TRBV7-9 and TRBJ2-7; possible D gene TRBD2, 7 bases. The CDR3 runs 14 residues. Trimming cost V 0 bases and J 4 bases, with 10 bases left between them. In germline, CDR1 is SEHNR, CDR2 FQNEAQ (reference sequence). The CDR3: CASSLAGGVYEQYF. The CDR3 bases are TGTGCCAGCAGCTTAGCAGGGGGGGTGTACGAGCAGTACTTC.

The chain has TRBV4-1 and TRBJ2-5; 9 nucleotides line up with TRBD2. The length of the CDR3 is 15 residues. The V gene end was trimmed by 1 base and the J gene end by 4 bases; junction bases not matched to a gene: 4. In germline, CDR1 is MGHRA, CDR2 YSYEKL. CDR3: CASSQGFSGRETQYF. In DNA, the CDR3 is TGCGCCAGCAGCCAAGGGTTTAGCGGGAGAGAGACCCAGTACTTC.

This clone was picked up a small number of times. This sequence joins TRBV25-1 and TRBJ2-6, with TRBD1 identical over 7 bases. Germline CDR1 is MGHDK and CDR2 is SYGVNS. The CDR3 spans 18 residues. V was clipped by 1 base and J by 0 bases; unmatched bases: 6. Here the CDR3 DNA reads TGTGCCAGCAGTGAATTCCTAACAGGGGCCTCTGGGGCCAACGTCCTGACTTTC. Encoded protein: CASSEFLTGASGANVLTF.

The table lists this clone with a few counts. J is TRBJ2-3 and V is TRBV7-6, with D maybe TRBD2 (6 bases). The CDR3 contains 17 residues. Trimming removed 1 base from V and 3 bases from J, with 17 bases in between. Germline values: CDR1 SGHVS, CDR2 FNYEAQ. The CDR3 nucleotides read TGTGCCAGCAGCTTAGTTGGTGGAGGGATTAGTACAGATACGCAGTATTTT. Residues: CASSLVGGGISTDTQYF.

The rearrangement links TRBV7-9 to TRBJ1-1, with a weak D call TRBD1 (5 bases). Trimming took off 2 bases at V and 3 bases at J, with 10 bases between the two ends. Germline CDR1 and CDR2: SEHNR and FQNEAQ (reference sequence). The CDR3 contains 14 residues. The chain's CDR3 is CASSLPGVDTEAFF. DNA for the CDR3: TGTGCCAGCAGCTTACCGGGGGTTGACACTGAAGCTTTCTTT.

This clone was observed a handful of times. J is TRBJ2-7 and V is TRBV29-1, with 9 bases identical to TRBD1. Germline CDR1 is SQVTM and CDR2 is ANQGSEA. V lost 1 base, J lost 5 bases, and 6 bases stayed unmatched. This CDR3 has 14 amino acids. The CDR3 loop reads CSVEGTGVGNEQYF. CDR3 sequence (DNA): TGCAGCGTTGAAGGGACAGGGGTTGGTAACGAGCAGTACTTC.

This chain joins TRBV7-2 and TRBJ2-6; D is unclear. This CDR3 spans 17 amino acids. CDR1 and CDR2 (germline): SGHTA, FQGNSA. V lost 1 base to trimming and J lost 0 bases, with 10 bases between them. DNA for the CDR3: TGTGCCAGCAGCTTAGGCGTACAGATCTCTGGGGCCAACGTCCTGACTTTC. Its protein product is CASSLGVQISGANVLTF.

This clone was counted a few times. The CDR3 reads CAWSVKVTSLDTQYF. Here the CDR3 DNA reads TGTGCCTGGAGTGTAAAAGTAACGAGTTTAGATACGCAGTATTTT. The V gene is TRBV30, the J gene TRBJ2-3, with D uncertain. Trimming took off 0 bases at V and 5 bases at J, with 15 bases between the two ends. From germline, CDR1 is GTSNPN and CDR2 SVGIG (reference sequence). The CDR3 contains 15 residues.

This clone was recorded once. The chain couples TRBV30 to TRBJ1-3; 9 positions match TRBD1. V trimming: 4 bases; J trimming: 0 bases; junction bases outside the gene matches: 1. Germline-derived CDR1 and CDR2 are GTSNPN and SVGIG (reference sequence). The CDR3 length is 14 residues. The CDR3 is CAWNRGLSGNTIYF. The CDR3 bases are TGTGCCTGGAACAGGGGGCTCTCTGGAAACACCATATATTTT.

This chain links TRBV5-8 with TRBJ2-7, with unresolved D. Trimming left V 3 bases short and J 3 bases short, with 10 bases between. CDR1 is SGHTS and CDR2 is YDEGEE in the germline V gene. The CDR3 spans 13 residues. The CDR3 DNA follows: TGTGCCAGCAGCTCGGTCATACACTACGAGCAGTACTTC. Residues: CASSSVIHYEQYF.

V gene TRBV5-1 combines with J gene TRBJ1-2; TRBD1 might be the D (6 bases). This CDR3 is built from 16 residues. V was pared by 3 bases and J by 3 bases, with 18 bases between. Looked up from germline, CDR1 is SGHRS and CDR2 is YFSETQ. CDR3 nucleotides: TGCGCCAGCAGCTCAGGTTGGGGGGCTGGGGACTATGGCTACACCTTC. Its translation: CASSSGWGAGDYGYTF. Complete variable domain (other parts from reference TRBV5-1 and TRBJ1-2): KAGVTQTPRYLIKTRGQQVTLSCSPISGHRSVSWYQQTPGQGLQFLFEYFSETQRNKGNFPGRFSGRQFSNSRSEMNVSTLELGDSALYLCASSSGWGAGDYGYTFGSGTRLTVV.

The chain employs TRBV27 and TRBJ1-1, with D perhaps TRBD1 (5 bases). The length of the CDR3 is 12 residues. Germline values: CDR1 MNHEY, CDR2 SMNVEV (reference sequence). V was clipped by 7 bases and J by 5 bases, with 11 bases between them. This CDR3 reads CASTTEGTEAFF. CDR3 nucleotide sequence: TGTGCCAGCACGACCGAGGGGACTGAAGCTTTCTTT.

The chain combines TRBV29-1 with TRBJ2-2, with D perhaps TRBD2 (5 bases). Germline V CDR1 and CDR2: SQVTM, ANQGSEA. The V gene lost 4 bases and the J gene lost 7 bases, with 13 bases spanning the gap. The CDR3 is 13 amino acids. DNA for the CDR3: TGCAGCGTTGCCGGGATTACACTCGGGGAGCTGTTTTTT. Protein: CSVAGITLGELFF.

The V and J genes are TRBV4-1 and TRBJ2-1; a possible D gene is TRBD1 (6 bases). The V gene lost 0 bases and the J gene lost 10 bases, with 13 bases spanning the gap. There are 14 residues in the CDR3. CDR1 is MGHRA and CDR2 is YSYEKL in the germline V gene. This chain's CDR3 is CASSQDVYREEQFF. In DNA, the CDR3 is TGCGCCAGCAGCCAAGATGTATACAGGGAGGAGCAGTTCTTC.

The chain combines TRBV30 with TRBJ2-5; TRBD1 or TRBD2 may be the D gene (5 bases each). Germline CDR1 is GTSNPN and CDR2 is SVGIG (reference sequence). The CDR3 covers 13 residues. The V gene lost 2 bases and the J gene lost 5 bases, with 12 bases spanning the gap. DNA of the CDR3: TGTGCCTGGAGTTCGGGGCAGGTCGAGACCCAGTACTTC. Protein product: CAWSSGQVETQYF.

This chain connects TRBV19 to TRBJ1-5; D gene unclear. V was pared by 9 bases and J by 4 bases, with 13 bases between. CDR1 and CDR2 (germline): LNHDA, SQIVND (reference sequence). The CDR3 has 13 amino acids. DNA of the CDR3: TGTGCCAGCAAGAGGGCGGATAATCAGCCCCAGCATTTT. Amino acids: CASKRADNQPQHF.

There are a few counts of this clone. This chain joins TRBV5-1 and TRBJ2-1, with 8 bases fitting TRBD2. CDR3 size: 14 residues. Germline CDR1 SGHRS, CDR2 YFSETQ. V was clipped by 2 bases and J by 7 bases; unmatched bases: 5. CDR3 coding DNA: TGCGCCAGCAGCTTAGCGGGAGAGTGGAATGAGCAGTTCTTC. It encodes CASSLAGEWNEQFF.

This clone was counted a single time. This chain joins TRBV4-1 and TRBJ2-1; perhaps TRBD1 as D (5 bases). CDR3 length: 15 amino acids. Germline V gives CDR1 MGHRA, CDR2 YSYEKL. Trimming pared 1 base from V and 7 bases from J, leaving 14 bases between. The CDR3 coding sequence is TGCGCCAGCAGCCAAGGACAGTTCAAGGAGAATGAGCAGTTCTTC. It encodes CASSQGQFKENEQFF.

The gene calls are TRBV10-3 and TRBJ2-7, with no clear D. Trimming cost V 11 bases and J 7 bases, with 24 bases left between them. The length of the CDR3 is 14 residues. The germline V gene encodes CDR1 ENHRY and CDR2 SYGVKD. In DNA form, the CDR3 reads TGTGCCCAATCTCCGGGTTCCTCCGAGTGGGAGCAGTACTTC. It yields the protein CAQSPGSSEWEQYF.